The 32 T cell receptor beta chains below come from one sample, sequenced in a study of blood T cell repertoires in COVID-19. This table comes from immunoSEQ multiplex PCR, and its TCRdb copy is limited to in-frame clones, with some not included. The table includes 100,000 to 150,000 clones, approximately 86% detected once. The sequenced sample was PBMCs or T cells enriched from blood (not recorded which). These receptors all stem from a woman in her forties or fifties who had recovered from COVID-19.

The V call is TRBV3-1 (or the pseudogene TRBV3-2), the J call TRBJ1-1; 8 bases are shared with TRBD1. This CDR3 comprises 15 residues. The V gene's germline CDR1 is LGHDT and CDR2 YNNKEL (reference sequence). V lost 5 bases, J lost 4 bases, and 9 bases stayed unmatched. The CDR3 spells CASSTRTGRGTEAFF. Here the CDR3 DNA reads TGTGCCAGCAGCACACGGACAGGGAGGGGCACTGAAGCTTTCTTT.

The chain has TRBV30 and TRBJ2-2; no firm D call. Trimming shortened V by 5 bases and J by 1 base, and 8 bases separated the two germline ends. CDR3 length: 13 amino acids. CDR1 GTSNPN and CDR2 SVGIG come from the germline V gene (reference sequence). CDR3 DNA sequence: TGTGCCTGGTGGTCGGTGAACACCGGGGAGCTGTTTTTT. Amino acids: CAWWSVNTGELFF. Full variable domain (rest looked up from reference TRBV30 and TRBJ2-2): SQTIHQWPATLVQPVGSPLSLECTVEGTSNPNLYWYRQAAGRGLQLLFYSVGIGQISSEVPQNLSASRPQDRQFILSSKKLLLSDSGFYLCAWWSVNTGELFFGEGSRLTVL.

The CDR3 nucleotides read TGTGCCAGCAGCTTTGGGACTAGCGGGGGTTCTCGGGAGACCCAGTACTTC. Translation: CASSFGTSGGSRETQYF. The chain has TRBV11-3 and TRBJ2-5; 14 positions match TRBD2. V lost 3 bases, J lost 5 bases, and 8 bases stayed unmatched. The CDR3 loop spans 17 amino acids. In germline, CDR1 is SGHNT, CDR2 YENEEA. Full variable domain (rest looked up from reference TRBV11-3 and TRBJ2-5): EAGVVQSPRYKIIEKKQPVAFWCNPISGHNTLYWYLQNLGQGPELLIRYENEEAVDDSQLPKDRFSAERLKGVDSTLKIQPAELGDSAVYLCASSFGTSGGSRETQYFGPGTRLLVL.

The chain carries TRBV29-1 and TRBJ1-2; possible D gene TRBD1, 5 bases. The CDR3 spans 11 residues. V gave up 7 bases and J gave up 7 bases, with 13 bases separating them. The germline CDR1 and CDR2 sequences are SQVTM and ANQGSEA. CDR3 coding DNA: TGCAGCGGGGACGGAGGGTCTGGCTACACCTTC. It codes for CSGDGGSGYTF.

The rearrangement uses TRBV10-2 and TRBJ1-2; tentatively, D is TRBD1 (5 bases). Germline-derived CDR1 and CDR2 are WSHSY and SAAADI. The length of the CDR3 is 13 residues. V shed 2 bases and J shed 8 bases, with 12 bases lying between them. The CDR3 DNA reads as TGCGCCAGCAGTGAGCAAGGGGCCTACGGCTACACCTTC. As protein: CASSEQGAYGYTF.

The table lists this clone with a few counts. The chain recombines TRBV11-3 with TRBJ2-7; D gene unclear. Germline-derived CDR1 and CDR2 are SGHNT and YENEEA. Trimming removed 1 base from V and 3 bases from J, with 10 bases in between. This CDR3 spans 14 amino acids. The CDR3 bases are TGTGCCAGCAGCTTAGGTCCCGAGGACTACGAGCAGTACTTC. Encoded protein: CASSLGPEDYEQYF.

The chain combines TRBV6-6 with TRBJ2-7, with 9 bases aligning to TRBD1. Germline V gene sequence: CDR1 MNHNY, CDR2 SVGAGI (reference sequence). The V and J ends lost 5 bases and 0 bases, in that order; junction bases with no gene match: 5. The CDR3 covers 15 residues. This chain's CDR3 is CASSQGQGSSYEQYF. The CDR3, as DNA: TGTGCCAGCAGTCAAGGACAGGGGAGCTCCTACGAGCAGTACTTC.

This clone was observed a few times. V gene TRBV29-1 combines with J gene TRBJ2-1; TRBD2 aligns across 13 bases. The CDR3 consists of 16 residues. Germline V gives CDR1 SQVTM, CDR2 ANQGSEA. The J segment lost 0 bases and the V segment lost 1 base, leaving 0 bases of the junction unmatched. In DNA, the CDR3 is TGCAGCGTTGAAGGGACTAGCGGGGGCTCCTACAATGAGCAGTTCTTC. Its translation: CSVEGTSGGSYNEQFF.

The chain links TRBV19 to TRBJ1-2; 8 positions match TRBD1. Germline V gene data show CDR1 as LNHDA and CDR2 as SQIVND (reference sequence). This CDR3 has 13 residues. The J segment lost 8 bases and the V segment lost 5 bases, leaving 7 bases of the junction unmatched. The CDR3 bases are TGTGCCAGTAGTTCGGGCAGGGGGCGCGGCTACACCTTC. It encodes CASSSGRGRGYTF.

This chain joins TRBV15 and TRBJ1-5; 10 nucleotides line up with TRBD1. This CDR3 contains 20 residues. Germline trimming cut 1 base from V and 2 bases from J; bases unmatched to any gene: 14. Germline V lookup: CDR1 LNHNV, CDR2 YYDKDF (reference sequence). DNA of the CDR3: TGTGCCACCAGCAGAGTTGCCGGGACAGGGGCCTTCCGGGGCAATCAGCCCCAGCATTTT. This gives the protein CATSRVAGTGAFRGNQPQHF.

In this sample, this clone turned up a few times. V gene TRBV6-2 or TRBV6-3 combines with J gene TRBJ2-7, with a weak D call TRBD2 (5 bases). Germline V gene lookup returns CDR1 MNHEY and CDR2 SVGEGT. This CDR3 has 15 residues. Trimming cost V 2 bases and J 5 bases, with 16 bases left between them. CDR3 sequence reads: CASSYIRGGSDEQYF. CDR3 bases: TGTGCCAGCAGTTACATTCGGGGTGGTAGCGACGAGCAGTACTTC.

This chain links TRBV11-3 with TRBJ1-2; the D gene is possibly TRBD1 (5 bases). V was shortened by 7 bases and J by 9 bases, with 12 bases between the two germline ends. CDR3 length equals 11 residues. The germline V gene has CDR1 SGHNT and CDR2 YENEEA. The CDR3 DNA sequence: TGTGCCAGCAAAGGAGGGACTAGCTACACCTTC. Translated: CASKGGTSYTF.

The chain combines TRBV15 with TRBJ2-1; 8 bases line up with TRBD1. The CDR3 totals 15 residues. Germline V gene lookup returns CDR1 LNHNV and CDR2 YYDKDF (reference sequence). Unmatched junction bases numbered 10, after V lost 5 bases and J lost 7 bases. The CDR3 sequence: CATSSQGGMRNEQFF. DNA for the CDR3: TGTGCCACCAGCTCACAGGGGGGAATGCGGAATGAGCAGTTCTTC.

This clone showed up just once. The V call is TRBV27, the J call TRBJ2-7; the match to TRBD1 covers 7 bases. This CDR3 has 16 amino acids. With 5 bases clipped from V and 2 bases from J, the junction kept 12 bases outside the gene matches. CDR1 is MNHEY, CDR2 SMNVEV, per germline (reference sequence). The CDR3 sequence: CASSPPDRVSPYEQYF. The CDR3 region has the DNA TGTGCCAGCAGTCCCCCCGACAGGGTTTCGCCCTACGAGCAGTACTTC.

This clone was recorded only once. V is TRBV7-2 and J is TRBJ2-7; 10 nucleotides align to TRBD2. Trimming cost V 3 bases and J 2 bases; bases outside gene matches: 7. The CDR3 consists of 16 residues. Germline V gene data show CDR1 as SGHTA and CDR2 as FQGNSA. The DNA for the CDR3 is TGTGCCAGCAGCTTCAACCCAGCGGGGGGGACCTACGAGCAGTACTTC. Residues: CASSFNPAGGTYEQYF.

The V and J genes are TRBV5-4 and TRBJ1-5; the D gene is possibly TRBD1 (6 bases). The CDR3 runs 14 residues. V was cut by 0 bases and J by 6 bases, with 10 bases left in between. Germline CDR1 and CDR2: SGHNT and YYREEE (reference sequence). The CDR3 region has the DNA TGTGCCAGCAGCTTGGACAGGGCAAGTCAGCCCCAGCATTTT. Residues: CASSLDRASQPQHF.

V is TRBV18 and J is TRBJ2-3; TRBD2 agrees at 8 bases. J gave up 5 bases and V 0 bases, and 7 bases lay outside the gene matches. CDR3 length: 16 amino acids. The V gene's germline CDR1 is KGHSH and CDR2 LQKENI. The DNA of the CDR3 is TGTGCCAGCTCACCACCCTTCGGGGGGGCAGTAGATACGCAGTATTTT. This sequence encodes CASSPPFGGAVDTQYF.

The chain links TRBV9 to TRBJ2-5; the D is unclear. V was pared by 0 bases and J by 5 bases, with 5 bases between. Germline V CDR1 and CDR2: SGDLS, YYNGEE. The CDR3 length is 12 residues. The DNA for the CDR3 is TGTGCCAGCAGCGTAGTCGGGGAGACCCAGTACTTC. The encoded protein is CASSVVGETQYF. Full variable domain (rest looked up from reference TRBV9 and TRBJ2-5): DSGVTQTPKHLITATGQRVTLRCSPRSGDLSVYWYQQSLDQGLQFLIQYYNGEERAKGNILERFSAQQFPDLHSELNLSSLELGDSALYFCASSVVGETQYFGPGTRLLVL.

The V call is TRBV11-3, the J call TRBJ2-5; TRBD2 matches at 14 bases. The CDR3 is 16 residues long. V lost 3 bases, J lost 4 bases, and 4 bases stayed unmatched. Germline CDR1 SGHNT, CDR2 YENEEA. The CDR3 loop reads CASSLGLAGVRETQYF. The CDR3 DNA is TGTGCCAGCAGCTTGGGACTAGCGGGGGTTCGAGAGACCCAGTACTTC. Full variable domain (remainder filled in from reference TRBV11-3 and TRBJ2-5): EAGVVQSPRYKIIEKKQPVAFWCNPISGHNTLYWYLQNLGQGPELLIRYENEEAVDDSQLPKDRFSAERLKGVDSTLKIQPAELGDSAVYLCASSLGLAGVRETQYFGPGTRLLVL.

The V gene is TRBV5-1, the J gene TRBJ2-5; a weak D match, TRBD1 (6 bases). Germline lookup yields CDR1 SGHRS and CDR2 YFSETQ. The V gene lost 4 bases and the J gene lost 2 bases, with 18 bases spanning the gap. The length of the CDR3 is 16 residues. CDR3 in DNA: TGCGCCAGCAGCCCCTACTCCGGGACACCTCAAGAGACCCAGTACTTC. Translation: CASSPYSGTPQETQYF.

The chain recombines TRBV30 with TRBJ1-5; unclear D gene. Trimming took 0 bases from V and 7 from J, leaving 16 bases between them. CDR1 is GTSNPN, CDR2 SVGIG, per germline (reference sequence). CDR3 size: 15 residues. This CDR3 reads CAWSVQSGLLQPQHF. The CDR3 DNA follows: TGTGCCTGGAGTGTACAGTCAGGTCTTTTGCAGCCCCAGCATTTT.

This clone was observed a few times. The CDR3 region is CASSENRSKNIQYF. CDR3 nucleotides: TGTGCCAGCAGTGAAAATAGAAGCAAAAACATTCAGTACTTC. The chain carries TRBV2 and TRBJ2-4; no reliable D call. V was shortened by 2 bases and J by 3 bases, with 8 bases between the two germline ends. The germline CDR1 and CDR2 sequences are SNHLY and FYNNEI. The CDR3 is 14 residues long.

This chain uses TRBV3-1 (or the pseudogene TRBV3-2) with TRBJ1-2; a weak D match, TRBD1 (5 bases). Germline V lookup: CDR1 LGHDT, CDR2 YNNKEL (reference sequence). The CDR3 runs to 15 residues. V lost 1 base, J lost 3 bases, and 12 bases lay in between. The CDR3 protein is CASSQAIRGDYGYTF. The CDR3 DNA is TGTGCCAGCAGCCAAGCCATTAGGGGTGACTATGGCTACACCTTC.

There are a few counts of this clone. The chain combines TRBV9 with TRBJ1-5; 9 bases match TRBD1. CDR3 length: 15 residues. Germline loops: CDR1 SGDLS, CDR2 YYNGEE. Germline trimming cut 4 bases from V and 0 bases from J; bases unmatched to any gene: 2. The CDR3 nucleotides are TGTGCCAGCAGCCCGGGACAGGGTAGCAATCAGCCCCAGCATTTT. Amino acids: CASSPGQGSNQPQHF.

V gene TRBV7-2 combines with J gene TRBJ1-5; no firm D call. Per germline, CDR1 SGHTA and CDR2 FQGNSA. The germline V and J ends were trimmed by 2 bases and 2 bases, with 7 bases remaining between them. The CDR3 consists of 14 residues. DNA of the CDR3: TGTGCCAGCAGCTTAAATCCGGGCAATCAGCCCCAGCATTTT. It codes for CASSLNPGNQPQHF. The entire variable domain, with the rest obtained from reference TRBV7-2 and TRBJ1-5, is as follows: GAGVSQSPSNKVTEKGKDVELRCDPISGHTALYWYRQSLGQGLEFLIYFQGNSAPDKSGLPSDRFSAERTGGSVSTLTIQRTQQEDSAVYLCASSLNPGNQPQHFGDGTRLSIL.

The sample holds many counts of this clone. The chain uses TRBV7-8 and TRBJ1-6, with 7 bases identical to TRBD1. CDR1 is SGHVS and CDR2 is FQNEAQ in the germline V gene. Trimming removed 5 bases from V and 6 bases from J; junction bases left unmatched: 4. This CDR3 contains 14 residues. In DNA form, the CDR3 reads TGTGCCAGCAGCGTAGGGGGCATTAATTCACCCCTCCACTTT. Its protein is CASSVGGINSPLHF.

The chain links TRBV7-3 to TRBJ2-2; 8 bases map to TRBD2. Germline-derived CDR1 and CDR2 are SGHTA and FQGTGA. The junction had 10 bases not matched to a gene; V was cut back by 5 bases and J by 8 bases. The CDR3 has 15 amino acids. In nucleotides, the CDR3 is TGTGCCAGCAGCCAAGCGGGGGAGGCTACGGGGGAGCTGTTTTTT. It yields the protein CASSQAGEATGELFF. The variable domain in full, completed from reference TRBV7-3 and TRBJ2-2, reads GAGVSQTPSNKVTEKGKYVELRCDPISGHTALYWYRQSLGQGPEFLIYFQGTGAADDSGLPNDRFFAVRPEGSVSTLKIQRTERGDSAVYLCASSQAGEATGELFFGEGSRLTVL.

The CDR3 spells CASSQGAEGETQYF. CDR3 nucleotide sequence: TGTGCCAGCAGCCAAGGGGCGGAGGGTGAGACCCAGTACTTC. This rearrangement joins TRBV3-1 (or the pseudogene TRBV3-2) to TRBJ2-5, with a weak D call TRBD2 (6 bases). The CDR3 spans 14 residues. Germline lookup yields CDR1 LGHDT and CDR2 YNNKEL (reference sequence). The V end was cut by 1 base, the J end by 5 bases, with 11 bases between.

The CDR3 loop reads CSVGGQGSGYTF. In DNA, the CDR3 is TGCAGCGTTGGGGGACAGGGCAGCGGCTACACCTTC. This chain joins TRBV29-1 and TRBJ1-2, with 9 bases fitting TRBD1. With 4 bases clipped from V and 8 bases from J, the junction kept 5 bases outside the gene matches. From germline, CDR1 is SQVTM and CDR2 ANQGSEA. This CDR3 has 12 amino acids.

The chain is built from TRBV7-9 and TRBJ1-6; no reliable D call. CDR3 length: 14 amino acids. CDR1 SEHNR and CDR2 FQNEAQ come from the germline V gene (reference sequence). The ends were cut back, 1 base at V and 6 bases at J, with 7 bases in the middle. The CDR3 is CASSLEQSNSPLHF. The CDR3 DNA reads TGTGCCAGCAGCTTAGAACAGTCTAATTCACCCCTCCACTTT.

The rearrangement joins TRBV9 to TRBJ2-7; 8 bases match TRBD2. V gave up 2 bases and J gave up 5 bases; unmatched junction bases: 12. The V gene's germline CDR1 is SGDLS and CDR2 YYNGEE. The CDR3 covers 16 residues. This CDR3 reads CASSVGGGTSVHEQYF. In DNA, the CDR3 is TGTGCCAGCAGCGTCGGTGGAGGGACTAGTGTGCACGAGCAGTACTTC.

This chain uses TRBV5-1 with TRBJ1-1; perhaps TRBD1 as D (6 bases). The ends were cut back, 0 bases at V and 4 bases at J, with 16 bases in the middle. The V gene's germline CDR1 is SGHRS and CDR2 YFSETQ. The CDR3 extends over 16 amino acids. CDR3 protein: CASSLGLLVGGTEAFF. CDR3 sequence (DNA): TGCGCCAGCAGCTTGGGGCTACTCGTAGGGGGCACTGAAGCTTTCTTT.